This TCR beta chain was sequenced during a study of OX40 agonist ivuxolimab in advanced cancers. Overall study: Past anti-PD-1, anti-PD-L1 or anti-CTLA-4 therapy was accepted, and 30% to 45% had received some. One patient with hepatocellular carcinoma and two with cutaneous melanoma, three in all, had partial responses.

TCRdb's copy holds only in-frame clones and misses some; the assay was immunoSEQ multiplex PCR. The table includes 75,000 to 80,000 clones, about 87% detected once. V was shortened by 2 bases and J by 3 bases, with 8 bases between the two germline ends. The CDR3 consists of 14 residues. The germline CDR1 and CDR2 sequences are ENHRY and SYGVKD. The specimen was CD4+ or CD8+ T cells sorted from blood, collected in a trial of the OX40 agonist ivuxolimab. The origin of this receptor is an adult with an advanced solid tumor such as melanoma, head and neck, liver or kidney cancer. J is TRBJ1-5 and V is TRBV10-3; D is unclear. The CDR3 here is CAISEGQFNQPQHF. In DNA, the CDR3 is TGTGCCATCAGTGAGGGCCAGTTCAATCAGCCCCAGCATTTT.